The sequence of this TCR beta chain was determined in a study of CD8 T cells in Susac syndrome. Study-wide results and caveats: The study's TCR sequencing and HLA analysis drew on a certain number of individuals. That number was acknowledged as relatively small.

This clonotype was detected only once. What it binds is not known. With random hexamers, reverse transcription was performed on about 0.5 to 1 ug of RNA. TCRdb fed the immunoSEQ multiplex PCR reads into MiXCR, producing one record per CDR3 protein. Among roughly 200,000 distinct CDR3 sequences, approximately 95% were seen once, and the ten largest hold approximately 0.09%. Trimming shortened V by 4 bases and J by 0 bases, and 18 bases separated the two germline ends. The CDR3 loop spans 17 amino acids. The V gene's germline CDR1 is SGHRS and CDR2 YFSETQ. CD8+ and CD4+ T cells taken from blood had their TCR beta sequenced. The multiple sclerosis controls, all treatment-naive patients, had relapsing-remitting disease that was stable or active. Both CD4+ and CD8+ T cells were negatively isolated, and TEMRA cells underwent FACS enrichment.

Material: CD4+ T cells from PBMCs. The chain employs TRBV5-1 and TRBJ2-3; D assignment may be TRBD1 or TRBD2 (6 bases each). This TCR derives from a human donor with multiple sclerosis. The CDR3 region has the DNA TGCGCCAGCAGCGTCCCCTTAGGGGGGTCGAGCACAGATACGCAGTATTTT. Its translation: CASSVPLGGSSTDTQYF.